What follows are 12 T cell receptor beta chains derived from one specimen sequenced in a study of blood T cell repertoires in COVID-19. Here immunoSEQ multiplex PCR was the method, and the copy in TCRdb shows in-frame clones only, minus some. The repertoire includes about 94,000 clones, 75% to 80% of them detected once, and over 5.5% sits in the top ten. The sample comprised peripheral blood. The receptors originated from a man aged 70 or older with COVID-19, enrolled during active disease.

V gene TRBV19 combines with J gene TRBJ1-1; D not resolved. Trimming removed 3 bases from V and 2 bases from J, with 7 bases in between. The germline V gene encodes CDR1 LNHDA and CDR2 SQIVND (reference sequence). This CDR3 is built from 13 residues. DNA for the CDR3: TGTGCCAGTAGTATTCGGGAAAACACTGAAGCTTTCTTT. This translates into CASSIRENTEAFF.

V is TRBV7-9 and J is TRBJ1-1, with 7 nucleotides matching TRBD1. The germline V gene has CDR1 SEHNR and CDR2 FQNEAQ (reference sequence). Germline trimming cut 5 bases from V and 5 bases from J; bases unmatched to any gene: 8. This CDR3 region has 14 residues. CDR3 region: CASSIDRAATEAFF. In DNA, the CDR3 is TGTGCCAGCAGCATTGACAGGGCCGCTACTGAAGCTTTCTTT.

The rearrangement uses TRBV5-1 and TRBJ2-3, with TRBD2 matching 11 bases. CDR1 is SGHRS and CDR2 is YFSETQ in the germline V gene. The CDR3 is made up of 15 amino acids. The V segment lost 4 bases and the J segment 1 base; nucleotides outside the gene matches: 2. CDR3 nucleotides: TGCGCCAGCAGCGGGACTAGCGGACGCACAGATACGCAGTATTTT. This gives the protein CASSGTSGRTDTQYF.

This rearrangement joins TRBV12-5 to TRBJ2-7, with a weak D call TRBD1 (5 bases). The V gene's germline CDR1 is LGHNT and CDR2 FRNRAP. V dropped 1 base and J dropped 3 bases, with 16 bases sitting between them. This CDR3 is built from 16 residues. The CDR3 loop reads CASGLARQLTNYEQYF. The DNA of the CDR3 is TGTGCTAGTGGTTTGGCCCGACAGCTTACTAACTACGAGCAGTACTTC.

The gene calls are TRBV5-4 and TRBJ2-1; 15 bases agree with TRBD2. This CDR3 region has 17 residues. In germline, CDR1 is SGHNT, CDR2 YYREEE (reference sequence). Trimming took 4 bases from V and 7 from J; bases not matched to a gene: 9. The CDR3 nucleotides read TGTGCCAGCAGCCTCGGACTAGCGGGAGGGCCGGGGAATGAGCAGTTCTTC. It is translated as CASSLGLAGGPGNEQFF.

This sequence joins TRBV5-6 and TRBJ1-5, with 9 nucleotides matching TRBD1. The CDR3 consists of 16 residues. Germline CDR1 SGHDT, CDR2 YYEEEE. J lost 5 bases, V lost 0 bases, and 6 bases had no gene match. This chain's CDR3 is CASSLGGTGPHQPQHF. The CDR3 DNA sequence: TGTGCCAGCAGCTTGGGGGGGACAGGGCCTCATCAGCCCCAGCATTTT.

This chain joins TRBV12-3 or TRBV12-4 and TRBJ1-1; D is unclear. V lost 6 bases and J 8 bases, leaving 7 bases between the germline ends. This CDR3 has 10 residues. The CDR3 region is CASRLGEAFF. The DNA of the CDR3 is TGTGCCAGCAGGCTCGGGGAAGCTTTCTTT.

The chain links TRBV5-6 to TRBJ1-5; D possibly corresponds to TRBD1 (6 bases). Trimming removed 4 bases from V and 0 bases from J, with 14 bases in between. This CDR3 has 16 amino acids. Germline-derived CDR1 and CDR2 are SGHDT and YYEEEE. The CDR3 loop is CASSATGIYSNQPQHF. CDR3 bases: TGTGCCAGCAGCGCAACAGGGATCTATAGCAATCAGCCCCAGCATTTT.

The gene calls are TRBV6-5 and TRBJ2-2; D possibly corresponds to TRBD1 (5 bases). This CDR3 comprises 14 residues. Germline CDR1 is MNHEY and CDR2 is SVGAGI. V dropped 2 bases and J dropped 5 bases, with 9 bases sitting between them. Written as DNA, the CDR3 is TGTGCCAGCAGTTACAATAAGGGGACCGGGGAGCTGTTTTTT. Amino acid sequence: CASSYNKGTGELFF.

The J gene is TRBJ2-7, the V gene TRBV11-2; 10 positions agree with TRBD1. Trimming cost V 4 bases and J 5 bases; bases outside gene matches: 5. CDR1 is SGHAT and CDR2 is FQNNGV in the germline V gene. This CDR3 is 14 amino acids long. CDR3 coding DNA: TGTGCCAGCAGCTCCCGGACAGGGGGAAACGAGCAGTACTTC. It specifies CASSSRTGGNEQYF.

The table lists this clone with a few counts. The chain recombines TRBV30 with TRBJ2-5; the D gene is possibly TRBD1 (6 bases). The germline V gene encodes CDR1 GTSNPN and CDR2 SVGIG (reference sequence). The V gene lost 2 bases and the J gene lost 3 bases, with 10 bases spanning the gap. The CDR3 sequence is 13 residues long. CDR3 DNA: TGTGCCTGGAGTCGCAGGGACAAAGAGACCCAGTACTTC. Translated, it gives CAWSRRDKETQYF.

The gene calls are TRBV3-1 (or the pseudogene TRBV3-2) and TRBJ2-7, with a tentative D call TRBD2 (5 bases). Germline CDR1 reads LGHDT; CDR2 reads YNNKEL (reference sequence). V dropped 1 base and J dropped 7 bases, with 26 bases sitting between them. CDR3 size: 18 residues. CDR3 loop: CASSQGVLSGGPWREQYF. As DNA, the CDR3 is TGTGCCAGCAGCCAAGGAGTTCTGTCCGGCGGGCCTTGGAGGGAGCAGTACTTC.